The 13 T cell receptor beta chains presented below share a single source sample, sequenced in a study of blood T cell repertoires in COVID-19. Sequenced by immunoSEQ multiplex PCR; TCRdb stores in-frame clones only, minus some. Of about 70,000 clones listed, approximately 86% are singletons. The specimen sequenced was peripheral blood. All receptors derive from a human donor in a cohort sampled during active COVID-19.

V usage is TRBV19 and J usage is TRBJ2-1; the match to TRBD2 covers 12 bases. This CDR3 contains 14 residues. Trimming cost V 9 bases and J 7 bases; bases outside gene matches: 7. The germline V gene has CDR1 LNHDA and CDR2 SQIVND (reference sequence). The CDR3 DNA reads as TGTGCCAGCACGACTAGCGGGGGTCTAAATGAGCAGTTCTTC. It yields the protein CASTTSGGLNEQFF.

The chain uses TRBV9 and TRBJ2-7; D ambiguous. V was clipped by 4 bases and J by 1 base, with 9 bases between them. CDR1 SGDLS and CDR2 YYNGEE come from the germline V gene. CDR3 size: 13 residues. The CDR3 is CASSLDGSYEQYF. In nucleotides, the CDR3 is TGTGCCAGCAGCCTCGACGGGTCCTACGAGCAGTACTTC.

This chain joins TRBV30 and TRBJ2-5, with D possibly being TRBD2 (6 bases). Trimming shortened V by 3 bases and J by 5 bases, and 16 bases separated the two germline ends. This CDR3 is 14 amino acids long. The germline V gene has CDR1 GTSNPN and CDR2 SVGIG (reference sequence). The CDR3 coding sequence is TGTGCCTGGAGCGTGGGCCGGGGGTCGGAGACCCAGTACTTC. Its protein product is CAWSVGRGSETQYF.

The rearrangement joins TRBV28 to TRBJ1-2; 11 nucleotides align to TRBD1. There are 14 residues in the CDR3. V shed 4 bases and J 4 bases; nucleotides not matched to a gene: 2. Germline values: CDR1 MDHEN, CDR2 SYDVKM. CDR3: CASSSGQGGYGYTF. The CDR3 region has the DNA TGTGCCAGCAGTTCGGGACAGGGGGGCTATGGCTACACCTTC.

The chain uses TRBV5-4 and TRBJ2-5; 14 bases align to TRBD2. Germline CDR1 SGHNT, CDR2 YYREEE (reference sequence). With V trimmed by 9 bases and J by 4 bases, 8 bases remained unmatched. The CDR3 has 15 amino acids. This CDR3 reads CATTSGGARGETQYF. The CDR3 nucleotides are TGTGCCACGACTAGCGGGGGGGCGCGGGGAGAGACCCAGTACTTC.

The chain couples TRBV7-9 to TRBJ1-4; 7 nucleotides align to TRBD1. V lost 5 bases and J lost 6; bases outside the gene matches: 12. The CDR3 runs to 16 residues. The germline CDR1 and CDR2 sequences are SEHNR and FQNEAQ (reference sequence). CDR3 residues: CASSKGYRGPDEKLFF. Here the CDR3 DNA reads TGTGCCAGCAGCAAGGGATATAGGGGGCCGGATGAAAAACTGTTTTTT.

The chain uses TRBV28 and TRBJ1-2; no clear D gene. V lost 5 bases and J lost 8, with 12 bases in between. Per germline, CDR1 MDHEN and CDR2 SYDVKM. The CDR3 extends over 12 amino acids. CDR3 sequence (DNA): TGTGCCAGCAGTACGTCTGCGGGGGGCTACACCTTC. It specifies CASSTSAGGYTF.

This clone was seen a single time. The chain couples TRBV7-2 to TRBJ1-5; 7 bases line up with TRBD1. V was pared by 5 bases and J by 5 bases, with 6 bases of the junction left unmatched. Germline V CDR1 and CDR2: SGHTA, FQGNSA. The CDR3 contains 14 residues. CDR3 sequence: CASSLTGEYQPQHF. The CDR3 coding sequence is TGTGCCAGCAGCCTAACAGGGGAGTATCAGCCCCAGCATTTT.

This chain connects TRBV9 to TRBJ2-2, with 10 bases lining up with TRBD1. The V segment lost 4 bases and the J segment 3 bases; nucleotides outside the gene matches: 6. Germline V CDR1 and CDR2: SGDLS, YYNGEE. The CDR3 loop spans 16 amino acids. The CDR3 coding sequence is TGTGCCAGCAGCCCAAGACAGGGGGCGGACACCGGGGAGCTGTTTTTT. It encodes CASSPRQGADTGELFF.

This rearrangement joins TRBV7-2 to TRBJ1-5; 11 bases are a match to TRBD1. CDR1 SGHTA and CDR2 FQGNSA come from the germline V gene. After removal of 4 bases from V and 0 bases from J, the junction contained 5 bases not matched to a gene. The CDR3 is made up of 17 amino acids. The CDR3 nucleotides read TGTGCCAGCAGCTCGGACAGGGGGCTGTATAGCAATCAGCCCCAGCATTTT. It is translated as CASSSDRGLYSNQPQHF.

This rearrangement joins TRBV4-1 to TRBJ1-5; TRBD1 agrees at 9 bases. The CDR3 covers 16 residues. J gave up 7 bases and V 0 bases, and 7 bases lay outside the gene matches. Per germline, CDR1 MGHRA and CDR2 YSYEKL. The CDR3 reads CASSQDRDRAGQPQHF. Written as DNA, the CDR3 is TGCGCCAGCAGCCAAGATCGGGACAGGGCTGGCCAGCCCCAGCATTTT.

This chain joins TRBV6-5 and TRBJ2-3; possibly TRBD1 for D (5 bases). The length of the CDR3 is 15 residues. V gave up 2 bases and J gave up 7 bases, with 16 bases separating them. Germline V CDR1 and CDR2: MNHEY, SVGAGI. In nucleotides, the CDR3 is TGTGCCAGCAGTTACGTCCAGGGCCCGAGAAATACGCAGTATTTT. Translation: CASSYVQGPRNTQYF.

The chain links TRBV2 to TRBJ2-5, with D possibly matching TRBD2 (7 bases). The germline V gene encodes CDR1 SNHLY and CDR2 FYNNEI. CDR3 length: 17 residues. Trimming cost V 4 bases and J 2 bases, with 20 bases left between them. CDR3 bases: TGTGCCAGCAGTGTACTCGGGGGGCCGAACGATCAAGAGACCCAGTACTTC. It translates to CASSVLGGPNDQETQYF.